These 7 T cell receptor beta chains originate from one sample sequenced in a study of blood T cell repertoires in COVID-19. Profiling relied on immunoSEQ multiplex PCR, and the TCRdb table lists in-frame clones only, not all of them. Found here are about 120,000 clones, approximately 86% of them singletons; the top ten hold 7.7%. The sequenced sample consisted of peripheral blood. The receptors stem from a human donor in a cohort sampled during active COVID-19.

The V call is TRBV7-3, the J call TRBJ2-7, with 8 bases fitting TRBD2. The germline gives CDR1 SGHTA, CDR2 FQGTGA. This CDR3 is built from 15 residues. The ends lost 4 bases at V and 5 bases at J; junction bases unmatched: 10. CDR3 loop: CASSSRGGPGNEQYF. The CDR3 DNA is TGTGCCAGCAGCTCACGCGGGGGGCCGGGAAACGAGCAGTACTTC.

This clone was detected only once. The chain couples TRBV7-6 to TRBJ1-3; unclear D gene. The germline V gene encodes CDR1 SGHVS and CDR2 FNYEAQ. V lost 5 bases and J lost 1, with 15 bases in between. There are 16 residues in the CDR3. CDR3: CASSPNPPTSGNTIYF. CDR3 bases: TGTGCCAGCAGCCCGAATCCACCTACTTCTGGAAACACCATATATTTT. Based on the CDR3 plus reference TRBV7-6 and TRBJ1-3, the full variable domain is GAGVSQSPRYKVTKRGQDVALRCDPISGHVSLYWYRQALGQGPEFLTYFNYEAQQDKSGLPNDRFSAERPEGSISTLTIQRTEQRDSAMYRCASSPNPPTSGNTIYFGEGSWLTVV.

Remarks on this clone: In the same sample, other DNA sequences code for this CDR3. CDR3 DNA sequence: TGTGCCAGCTCACCAGACAGGGATCAGCCCCAGCATTTT. It codes for CASSPDRDQPQHF. The chain joins TRBV18 to TRBJ1-5; 7 bases agree with TRBD1. Germline values: CDR1 KGHSH, CDR2 LQKENI. V lost 2 bases and J lost 5; bases outside the gene matches: 0. The CDR3 totals 13 residues.

The chain links TRBV11-3 to TRBJ2-7; 7 bases are a match to TRBD2. This CDR3 has 12 amino acids. V lost 4 bases, J lost 6 bases, and 3 bases stayed unmatched. The germline V gene encodes CDR1 SGHNT and CDR2 YENEEA. The CDR3 region has the DNA TGTGCCAGCAGCTCCGTAGCGGGCGAGCAGTACTTC. Protein sequence: CASSSVAGEQYF.

The V and J genes are TRBV7-9 and TRBJ2-1; 13 bases map to TRBD2. The germline gives CDR1 SEHNR, CDR2 FQNEAQ (reference sequence). The CDR3 extends over 18 amino acids. After removal of 5 bases from V and 0 bases from J, the junction contained 7 bases not matched to a gene. DNA for the CDR3: TGTGCCAGCAGCGCCCGACTAGCGGGGGGTTTCTCCTACAATGAGCAGTTCTTC. It translates to CASSARLAGGFSYNEQFF.

The chain employs TRBV7-6 and TRBJ1-2; D gene uncertain. The CDR3 is made up of 15 amino acids. The V and J ends lost 5 bases and 4 bases respectively, with 17 bases between them. Germline V gene sequence: CDR1 SGHVS, CDR2 FNYEAQ. CDR3 bases: TGTGCCAGCAGCCACAACGGAGAGGGCGGCTATGGCTACACCTTC. Its translation: CASSHNGEGGYGYTF. Together with reference TRBV7-6 and TRBJ1-2, the CDR3 gives the full variable domain: GAGVSQSPRYKVTKRGQDVALRCDPISGHVSLYWYRQALGQGPEFLTYFNYEAQQDKSGLPNDRFSAERPEGSISTLTIQRTEQRDSAMYRCASSHNGEGGYGYTFGSGTRLTVV.

The chain employs TRBV4-1 and TRBJ2-7, with TRBD1 matching 10 bases. With 3 bases clipped from V and 3 bases from J, the junction kept 5 bases outside the gene matches. Germline lookup yields CDR1 MGHRA and CDR2 YSYEKL. There are 15 residues in the CDR3. CDR3 DNA sequence: TGCGCCAGCAGCCAGCCGGGACAGGGGATCTACGAGCAGTACTTC. This codes for CASSQPGQGIYEQYF.